Presented here are 8 T cell receptor beta chains from one specimen sequenced in a study of blood T cells in healthy people across ages. Together with a sample-barcoded 5' primer, a J-beta primer mix was included in a second PCR lasting about 6 to 11 cycles. A single record per CDR3 protein comes from TCRdb applying MiXCR to the 5' RACE reads. The table records about 1,600,000 distinct CDR3 sequences, roughly 40% of them present only once. The sequenced sample consisted of blood. All receptors come from a woman aged 18-29 years in good health.

Ten or more counts support this clonotype. An end of the junction differs from the germline gene, which may be a read error. This chain joins TRBV4-1 and TRBJ2-7, with 9 bases aligning to TRBD1. CDR1 is MGHRA and CDR2 is YSYEKL in the germline V gene. This CDR3 has 15 amino acids. The CDR3 protein is CASSQETGGPYEQYF. As DNA, the CDR3 is TGTGCCAGCAGCCAAGAGACAGGGGGTCCCTACGAGCAGTACTTC.

This clonotype turned up a few times. The rearrangement uses TRBV12-3 or TRBV12-4 and TRBJ2-1, with 9 bases matching TRBD2. This CDR3 comprises 16 residues. The J segment lost 2 bases and the V segment lost 3 bases, leaving 5 bases of the junction unmatched. The CDR3 DNA reads as TGTGCCAGCAGTTTGCGGCTAGCGGGAACCTACAATGAGCAGTTCTTC. Its translation: CASSLRLAGTYNEQFF.

This chain joins TRBV5-1 and TRBJ2-7, with D perhaps TRBD1 or TRBD2 (5 bases each). From germline, CDR1 is SGHRS and CDR2 YFSETQ. CDR3 length equals 16 residues. V dropped 3 bases and J dropped 4 bases, with 20 bases sitting between them. As DNA, the CDR3 is TGCGCCAGCAGCTCCCAGGATCCGGGGCGAGATTACGAGCAGTACTTC. Encoded protein: CASSSQDPGRDYEQYF.

This clonotype appeared a few times. This chain joins TRBV11-2 and TRBJ2-7; tentative D call: TRBD1 (5 bases). Germline-derived CDR1 and CDR2 are SGHAT and FQNNGV. V was pared by 4 bases and J by 3 bases, with 16 bases between. This CDR3 is built from 15 residues. Here the CDR3 DNA reads TGTGCCAGCAGCTCACAAGACGGTCAGGGCTACGAGCAGTACTTC. Its translation: CASSSQDGQGYEQYF.

The table lists this clonotype with many counts. The chain uses TRBV10-3 and TRBJ2-3, with D hard to call. CDR1 is ENHRY and CDR2 is SYGVKD in the germline V gene. V lost 0 bases and J lost 5, with 6 bases in between. CDR3 size: 13 residues. The CDR3, as DNA: TGTGCCATCAGTGAGTCAGGCGGAGATACGCAGTATTTT. It specifies CAISESGGDTQYF.

The rearrangement uses TRBV20-1 and TRBJ1-2, with D possibly matching TRBD1 (5 bases). The V end lost 6 bases, the J end lost 5 bases, and 16 bases lay between the germline ends. This CDR3 spans 13 amino acids. Germline CDR1 is DFQATT and CDR2 is SNEGSKA (reference sequence). CDR3 in amino acids: CSALGGDYYGYTF. Here the CDR3 DNA reads TGCAGTGCCTTGGGCGGGGACTATTATGGCTACACCTTC.

This sequence joins TRBV12-3 or TRBV12-4 and TRBJ1-2; D unresolved. The CDR3 contains 13 residues. V dropped 2 bases and J dropped 4 bases, with 8 bases sitting between them. The CDR3 reads CASSLNPLYGYTF. The CDR3 nucleotides read TGTGCCAGCAGTTTAAACCCCCTCTATGGCTACACCTTC.

The J gene is TRBJ1-2, the V gene TRBV9; perhaps TRBD1 as D (6 bases). V was shortened by 0 bases and J by 0 bases, with 9 bases between the two germline ends. The CDR3 sequence is 15 residues long. Germline CDR1 is SGDLS and CDR2 is YYNGEE. CDR3 nucleotide sequence: TGTGCCAGCAGCGTAGAGGGACACTCTAACTATGGCTACACCTTC. It encodes CASSVEGHSNYGYTF.